Listed below are T cell receptor beta chains from one sample, sequenced in a study of OX40 agonist ivuxolimab in advanced cancers. The repertoire was sequenced with immunoSEQ multiplex PCR; TCRdb's copy has only in-frame clones and lacks some. The repertoire holds 50,000 to 75,000 clones, with over 75% as singletons. Sample: CD4+ or CD8+ T cells sorted from blood, taken in a trial of the OX40 agonist ivuxolimab. The receptors were sampled from an adult with an advanced solid tumor such as melanoma, head and neck, liver or kidney cancer. Each CDR3 is given with its conserved first and last residue. A D gene is named only where the DNA matches it firmly. A row's size may be missing; if present it is once, few, many or a size class.

d_gene: -; j_gene: TRBJ1-5; v_gene: TRBV2; abundance: -; CDR3nt: TGTGCCAGCAGTGCGTTAGGAGGCGTAAGCAATCAGCCCCAGCATTTT; CDR3aa: CASSALGGVSNQPQHF
d_gene: -; j_gene: TRBJ2-7; v_gene: TRBV18; abundance: once; CDR3nt: TGTGCCAGCTCACCAGGGCTACCCTACGAGCAGTACTTC; CDR3aa: CASSPGLPYEQYF
d_gene: -; j_gene: TRBJ1-3; v_gene: TRBV30; abundance: -; CDR3nt: TGTGCCTGGAGTCGGGACTCAGGCTCTGGAAACACCATATATTTT; CDR3aa: CAWSRDSGSGNTIYF
d_gene: TRBD1; j_gene: TRBJ2-2; v_gene: TRBV29-1; abundance: -; CDR3nt: TGCAGCGTTGGGACAGGCACCGGGGAGCTGTTTTTT; CDR3aa: CSVGTGTGELFF
d_gene: -; j_gene: TRBJ1-2; v_gene: TRBV14; abundance: -; CDR3nt: TGTGCCAGCAGCCCGAGCGGGCCTACTAGCTATGGCTACACCTTC; CDR3aa: CASSPSGPTSYGYTF
d_gene: -; j_gene: TRBJ1-2; v_gene: TRBV4-3; abundance: -; CDR3nt: TGCGCCAGCAGCCAAGATCATTTTGGCTACACCTTC; CDR3aa: CASSQDHFGYTF
d_gene: -; j_gene: TRBJ1-2; v_gene: TRBV19; abundance: -; CDR3nt: TGTGCCAGTAGTCCTCAGGGGTATGGCTACACCTTC; CDR3aa: CASSPQGYGYTF
d_gene: TRBD1; j_gene: TRBJ1-5; v_gene: TRBV7-2; abundance: -; CDR3nt: TGTGCCAGCAGCCCCAGGACAGGGGGGCGGAATCAGCCCCAGCATTTT; CDR3aa: CASSPRTGGRNQPQHF
d_gene: -; j_gene: TRBJ1-4; v_gene: TRBV6-4; abundance: -; CDR3nt: TGTGCCAGCAGTGACTCGAAAGAGGGGGAGAAAGAAAAACTGTTTTTT; CDR3aa: CASSDSKEGEKEKLFF
d_gene: -; j_gene: TRBJ2-3; v_gene: TRBV7-3; abundance: -; CDR3nt: TGTGCCAGCAGCCCCGGGATACACATCGCAGATACGCAGTATTTT; CDR3aa: CASSPGIHIADTQYF
d_gene: -; j_gene: TRBJ1-1; v_gene: TRBV29-1; abundance: -; CDR3nt: TGCAGCGGGCAGGGACGGAGGAACACTGAAGCTTTCTTT; CDR3aa: CSGQGRRNTEAFF
d_gene: -; j_gene: TRBJ2-5; v_gene: TRBV29-1; abundance: -; CDR3nt: TGCAGCGTTGAAGAAGGTCATACCCGTCAAGAGACCCAGTACTTC; CDR3aa: CSVEEGHTRQETQYF
d_gene: -; j_gene: TRBJ2-5; v_gene: TRBV19; abundance: -; CDR3nt: TGTGCCAGTAGTATGGAGGGACCTGGAAGGACGGCCCAGTACTTC; CDR3aa: CASSMEGPGRTAQYF
d_gene: TRBD1; j_gene: TRBJ1-1; v_gene: TRBV5-1; abundance: -; CDR3nt: TGCGCCAGCAGCCAAGTGACAGGGGGTTTGAACACTGAAGCTTTCTTT; CDR3aa: CASSQVTGGLNTEAFF
d_gene: -; j_gene: TRBJ2-2; v_gene: TRBV18; abundance: -; CDR3nt: TGTGCCAGCTCACCATTGGAAGGGGGCACCGGGGAGCTGTTTTTT; CDR3aa: CASSPLEGGTGELFF
d_gene: -; j_gene: TRBJ1-1; v_gene: TRBV5-1; abundance: -; CDR3nt: TGCGCCAGCAGCCCCCAGGGAGGATTGACTGAAGCTTTCTTT; CDR3aa: CASSPQGGLTEAFF
d_gene: -; j_gene: TRBJ1-5; v_gene: TRBV4-2; abundance: -; CDR3nt: TGTGCCAGCAGCCAAGATCTAGGGGGTAGCAATCAGCCCCAGCATTTT; CDR3aa: CASSQDLGGSNQPQHF
d_gene: TRBD2; j_gene: TRBJ2-7; v_gene: TRBV15; abundance: -; CDR3nt: TGTGCCACCAGCAGCCGGGGAGGGTCATTCTCCTACGAGCAGTACTTC; CDR3aa: CATSSRGGSFSYEQYF
d_gene: -; j_gene: TRBJ2-1; v_gene: TRBV18; abundance: -; CDR3nt: TGTGCCAGCTCACGGACCGGACTTCGCGATGAGCAGTTCTTC; CDR3aa: CASSRTGLRDEQFF
d_gene: -; j_gene: TRBJ1-1; v_gene: TRBV4-3; abundance: -; CDR3nt: TGCGCCAGCAGCCGCGGGGGCTCCCGGAACACTGAAGCTTTCTTT; CDR3aa: CASSRGGSRNTEAFF
d_gene: -; j_gene: TRBJ1-2; v_gene: TRBV30; abundance: -; CDR3nt: TGTGCCTGGGTTCAAGACGGCAGACCTAACTATGGCTACACCTTC; CDR3aa: CAWVQDGRPNYGYTF
d_gene: TRBD1; j_gene: TRBJ2-5; v_gene: TRBV6-7; abundance: few; CDR3nt: TGTGCCAGCAACAAGGGACAGGCGACACGGACCCAGTACTTC; CDR3aa: CASNKGQATRTQYF
d_gene: TRBD1; j_gene: TRBJ1-5; v_gene: TRBV28; abundance: -; CDR3nt: TGTGCCAGCAGTTTATTCGGACAGGCCAATGGGCCCCAGCATTTT; CDR3aa: CASSLFGQANGPQHF
d_gene: -; j_gene: TRBJ2-7; v_gene: TRBV4-2; abundance: -; CDR3nt: TGTGCCAGCAGCCAAGATCAGCCGGGATTTGTGTACGAGCAGTACTTC; CDR3aa: CASSQDQPGFVYEQYF
d_gene: TRBD2; j_gene: TRBJ2-3; v_gene: TRBV27; abundance: -; CDR3nt: TGTGCCAGCAGTCCTCGGACTAGTGTGGGGGTTTATACGCAGTATTTT; CDR3aa: CASSPRTSVGVYTQYF
d_gene: -; j_gene: TRBJ2-7; v_gene: TRBV5-1; abundance: -; CDR3nt: TGCGCCAGCAGCTTGAGGCAGGGGAACGAGCAGTACTTC; CDR3aa: CASSLRQGNEQYF
d_gene: -; j_gene: TRBJ2-7; v_gene: TRBV5-5; abundance: -; CDR3nt: TGTGCCAGCAGCCCGGTGGAGTACGAGCAGTACTTC; CDR3aa: CASSPVEYEQYF
d_gene: -; j_gene: TRBJ2-7; v_gene: TRBV29-1; abundance: -; CDR3nt: TGCAGCGTTGTCAATGCCTACGAGCAGTACTTC; CDR3aa: CSVVNAYEQYF
d_gene: -; j_gene: TRBJ1-3; v_gene: TRBV7-9; abundance: -; CDR3nt: TGTGCCAGCAGCTTGGGAAACACCATATATTTT; CDR3aa: CASSLGNTIYF
d_gene: -; j_gene: TRBJ1-1; v_gene: TRBV19; abundance: -; CDR3nt: TGTGCCAGTAGGGGCGGGGTTGGGGTGAACACTGAAGCTTTCTTT; CDR3aa: CASRGGVGVNTEAFF
d_gene: TRBD1; j_gene: TRBJ2-5; v_gene: TRBV9; abundance: -; CDR3nt: TGTGCCAGCAGCGTCGGACAGGGATTGGAGACCCAGTACTTC; CDR3aa: CASSVGQGLETQYF
d_gene: TRBD2; j_gene: TRBJ2-1; v_gene: TRBV10-3; abundance: few; CDR3nt: TGTGCCATCACCGGGACTAGCCCGTTTGCTGAGCAGTTCTTC; CDR3aa: CAITGTSPFAEQFF